This T cell receptor (beta chain) was identified during a study of control samples from healthy donors and cancer patients. The sample holds a few counts of this clone. This CDR3 contains 14 residues. V shed 5 bases and J shed 2 bases, with 13 bases lying between them. The germline gives CDR1 PRHDT, CDR2 FYEKMQ (reference sequence). Assay: immunoSEQ multiplex PCR; the TCRdb copy retains only in-frame clones and omits some. The table lists 170,000 or so clones, roughly 92% of them singletons. The source material was blood. This receptor was obtained from a woman between 18 and 29 years old in good health. This chain links TRBV13 with TRBJ2-7; D might be TRBD2 (5 bases). This CDR3 is CASSPGLGTYEQYF. In nucleotides, the CDR3 is TGTGCCAGCAGCCCCGGACTGGGGACCTACGAGCAGTACTTC.